Following are 2 T cell receptor beta chains from one sample sequenced in a study of post-analysis software for immune sequencing data. Their antigens remain unidentified. The study, taken as a whole, reports: When patients were compared with controls, four to six TRBV segments were more frequent, TRBV5-6, TRBV5-1 and TRBV20-1 among them.

Unique molecular identifiers were carried by the TCR beta cDNA libraries. One entry per CDR3 protein, called by TCRdb with MiXCR from the PCR reads. The table has hundreds of thousands of distinct CDR3 sequences, 59% seen once. The sequenced sample was blood. All receptors derive from a girl aged 2-10 years with multiple sclerosis.

This clonotype showed up just a few times. The rearrangement joins TRBV20-1 to TRBJ2-5; maybe TRBD2 (5 bases). Trimming shortened V by 0 bases and J by 4 bases, and 18 bases separated the two germline ends. The CDR3 totals 16 residues. Germline CDR1 DFQATT, CDR2 SNEGSKA (reference sequence). For the CDR3, the DNA is TGCAGTGCTAGAGATTTCGGGCGGGCCCCATCAGAGACCCAGTACTTC. Amino acid sequence: CSARDFGRAPSETQYF.

The chain employs TRBV12-3 or TRBV12-4 and TRBJ2-5; 10 bases fit TRBD1. The V and J ends lost 6 bases and 5 bases, in that order; junction bases with no gene match: 9. The CDR3 runs 15 residues. The CDR3 DNA follows: TGTGCCAGCAGAACCGGACAGGGGGTAGGGGAGACCCAGTACTTC. This encodes CASRTGQGVGETQYF.